The 29 T cell receptor beta chains below were found in one sample sequenced in a study of blood T cell repertoires in COVID-19. Here immunoSEQ multiplex PCR was the method, and the copy in TCRdb shows in-frame clones only, minus some. The repertoire holds roughly 230,000 clones, about 86% seen once, with 3.4% in the top ten. Sequenced: PBMCs or T cells enriched from blood (not recorded which). These receptor sequences come from a middle-aged man who had recovered from COVID-19.

Comment on this clone: At one end the junction does not follow the germline gene, possibly because of a read error. DNA for the CDR3: TGCGCCAGCAGCCCGGGAGGTAGCGGGGAAGAAAAAGTCTTC. Amino acids: CASSPGGSGEEKVF. This chain links TRBV5-1 with TRBJ2-1; TRBD2 matches 8 bases. CDR1 and CDR2 (germline): SGHRS, YFSETQ. The CDR3 runs 14 residues. Variable domain in full (rest from reference TRBV5-1 and TRBJ2-1): KAGVTQTPRYLIKTRGQQVTLSCSPISGHRSVSWYQQTPGQGLQFLFEYFSETQRNKGNFPGRFSGRQFSNSRSEMNVSTLELGDSALYLCASSPGGSGEEKVFGPGTRLTVL.

This clone has more than one count but fewer than ten. The chain combines TRBV6-5 with TRBJ1-3; 7 nucleotides match TRBD1. This CDR3 has 16 amino acids. With V trimmed by 4 bases and J by 4 bases, 10 bases remained unmatched. CDR1 and CDR2 (germline): MNHEY, SVGAGI. The CDR3 nucleotides are TGTGCCAGCAGTTCCCCCAAGGGGGCGCGGGGAAACACCATATATTTT. Its protein product is CASSSPKGARGNTIYF.

As for this clone: The same CDR3 arises from other DNA sequences in this sample as well. This sequence joins TRBV18 and TRBJ1-1; D remains unclear. The CDR3 is made up of 12 amino acids. Looked up from germline, CDR1 is KGHSH and CDR2 is LQKENI. The V end was cut by 2 bases, the J end by 5 bases, with 6 bases between. The CDR3 is CASSPEGTEAFF. The CDR3 bases are TGTGCCAGCTCACCAGAGGGTACTGAAGCTTTCTTT.

The table lists this clone with a count of one. The chain carries TRBV5-1 and TRBJ2-7, with a possible D match to TRBD2 (5 bases). CDR1 SGHRS and CDR2 YFSETQ come from the germline V gene. Trimming left V 4 bases short and J 5 bases short, with 19 bases between. This CDR3 spans 15 amino acids. CDR3 amino acids: CASSLPVGLQDEQYF. The CDR3 DNA reads TGCGCCAGCAGCCTTCCGGTTGGACTTCAGGACGAGCAGTACTTC.

This chain connects TRBV25-1 to TRBJ1-6; TRBD1 is a possible D gene (5 bases). V was shortened by 4 bases and J by 7 bases, with 17 bases between the two germline ends. Germline V gene lookup returns CDR1 MGHDK and CDR2 SYGVNS. The CDR3 runs to 16 residues. In nucleotides, the CDR3 is TGTGCCAGCAGTGGATCCCCAGGGCAGGCCAATTCACCCCTCCACTTT. It specifies CASSGSPGQANSPLHF. The full variable domain, in which reference TRBV25-1 and TRBJ1-6 provide the parts outside the CDR3, is EADIYQTPRYLVIGTGKKITLECSQTMGHDKMYWYQQDPGMELHLIHYSYGVNSTEKGDLSSESTVSRIRTEHFPLTLESARPSHTSQYLCASSGSPGQANSPLHFGNGTRLTVT.

V usage is TRBV7-9 and J usage is TRBJ2-5, with D tentatively TRBD2 (5 bases). V lost 7 bases to trimming and J lost 1 base, with 16 bases between them. This CDR3 has 15 amino acids. The V gene's germline CDR1 is SEHNR and CDR2 FQNEAQ (reference sequence). The DNA for the CDR3 is TGTGCCAGCACCCCATACACTAGGGTCCAAGAGACCCAGTACTTC. It encodes CASTPYTRVQETQYF.

The chain uses TRBV18 and TRBJ1-4, with 9 bases that match TRBD1. Germline CDR1 and CDR2: KGHSH and LQKENI. The V and J ends lost 6 bases and 0 bases, in that order; junction bases with no gene match: 8. The CDR3 runs 17 residues. The CDR3 spells CASSPGTGYATNEKLFF. Here the CDR3 DNA reads TGTGCCAGCTCGCCCGGGACAGGGTATGCAACTAATGAAAAACTGTTTTTT.

The CDR3, as DNA: TGTGCCACCAGCAGAGATGGGGGACAGGGTGGCACTGAAGCTTTCTTT. This translates into CATSRDGGQGGTEAFF. The V call is TRBV15, the J call TRBJ1-1, with 9 bases identical to TRBD1. The CDR3 is made up of 16 amino acids. Trimming took 0 bases from V and 4 from J; bases not matched to a gene: 6. Germline assignment: CDR1 LNHNV and CDR2 YYDKDF (reference sequence).

This chain links TRBV27 with TRBJ2-7; 10 bases agree with TRBD1. CDR1 MNHEY and CDR2 SMNVEV come from the germline V gene (reference sequence). V lost 5 bases, J lost 5 bases, and 6 bases stayed unmatched. The CDR3 covers 14 residues. For the CDR3, the DNA is TGTGCCAGCAGTCGGGACAGGGGTTTCAACGAGCAGTACTTC. Its protein is CASSRDRGFNEQYF.

The genes are TRBV5-1 and TRBJ1-1, with 8 bases aligning to TRBD1. V was clipped by 4 bases and J by 0 bases; unmatched bases: 5. CDR1 SGHRS and CDR2 YFSETQ come from the germline V gene. The CDR3 consists of 15 residues. This CDR3 reads CASSTGTGMNTEAFF. CDR3 DNA sequence: TGCGCCAGCAGCACCGGGACAGGAATGAACACTGAAGCTTTCTTT.

V and J are TRBV12-3 or TRBV12-4 and TRBJ2-1; 7 nucleotides agree with TRBD1. V gave up 5 bases and J gave up 10 bases; unmatched junction bases: 5. CDR3 length: 12 residues. Here the CDR3 DNA reads TGTGCCAGCAGTACTCCGGGACAGGAGCAGTTCTTC. Amino acids: CASSTPGQEQFF.

This rearrangement joins TRBV29-1 to TRBJ1-1; D is ambiguous. CDR3 length equals 18 residues. Trimming removed 2 bases from V and 2 bases from J, with 24 bases in between. CDR1 is SQVTM, CDR2 ANQGSEA, per germline. The CDR3 protein is CSVERQARKNPINTEAFF. CDR3 bases: TGCAGCGTTGAACGGCAGGCTCGGAAAAACCCAATTAACACTGAAGCTTTCTTT.

This chain links TRBV3-1 (or the pseudogene TRBV3-2) with TRBJ1-2, with a weak D call TRBD1 (6 bases). The length of the CDR3 is 15 residues. Germline V gene sequence: CDR1 LGHDT, CDR2 YNNKEL (reference sequence). With 4 bases removed from V and 8 bases from J, the gap between germline ends came to 20 bases. CDR3 amino acids: CASSPWGQPRGGYTF. The CDR3 DNA is TGTGCCAGCAGCCCATGGGGGCAGCCCCGAGGAGGCTACACCTTC.

The chain is built from TRBV27 and TRBJ1-1; maybe TRBD1 (5 bases). This CDR3 contains 15 residues. Germline V gene lookup returns CDR1 MNHEY and CDR2 SMNVEV (reference sequence). The V gene lost 2 bases and the J gene lost 1 base, with 11 bases spanning the gap. CDR3 region: CASSLAGLSNTEAFF. DNA for the CDR3: TGTGCCAGCAGTTTAGCGGGACTCTCGAACACTGAAGCTTTCTTT.

The V call is TRBV7-2, the J call TRBJ2-1; possibly TRBD2 for D (6 bases). Trimming took 1 base from V and 3 from J, leaving 13 bases between them. Germline-derived CDR1 and CDR2 are SGHTA and FQGNSA. This CDR3 contains 16 residues. CDR3 DNA sequence: TGTGCCAGCAGCTTAGATAGTACGGGGGTCTACAATGAGCAGTTCTTC. Amino acids: CASSLDSTGVYNEQFF. Full variable domain (rest looked up from reference TRBV7-2 and TRBJ2-1): GAGVSQSPSNKVTEKGKDVELRCDPISGHTALYWYRQSLGQGLEFLIYFQGNSAPDKSGLPSDRFSAERTGGSVSTLTIQRTQQEDSAVYLCASSLDSTGVYNEQFFGPGTRLTVL.

There are a few counts of this clone. The chain employs TRBV28 and TRBJ1-2; no reliable D call. The germline V and J ends were trimmed by 5 bases and 5 bases, with 12 bases remaining between them. This CDR3 contains 13 residues. Per the germline V gene, CDR1 is MDHEN and CDR2 is SYDVKM. In DNA form, the CDR3 reads TGTGCCAGCAGTCTTATAACTTCTTATGGCTACACCTTC. Its translation: CASSLITSYGYTF.

The chain employs TRBV7-6 and TRBJ1-3; no clear D gene. Germline V lookup: CDR1 SGHVS, CDR2 FNYEAQ. Trimming cost V 5 bases and J 0 bases, with 14 bases left between them. CDR3 length: 16 amino acids. The CDR3, as DNA: TGTGCCAGCAGCCCACACTCGGGGAACTCTGGAAACACCATATATTTT. Protein: CASSPHSGNSGNTIYF.

The gene calls are TRBV18 and TRBJ2-3, with 10 nucleotides matching TRBD1. Unmatched junction bases numbered 5, after V lost 4 bases and J lost 1 base. The CDR3 runs 16 residues. Germline lookup yields CDR1 KGHSH and CDR2 LQKENI. Here the CDR3 DNA reads TGTGCCAGCTCACTCACCGGGACAGGGGGCACAGATACGCAGTATTTT. Translated, it gives CASSLTGTGGTDTQYF.

The chain links TRBV5-6 to TRBJ2-1, with D hard to call. V lost 2 bases and J 4 bases, leaving 7 bases between the germline ends. CDR1 and CDR2 from the germline V gene are SGHDT and YYEEEE. The length of the CDR3 is 13 residues. The CDR3 loop is CASSLTDYNEQFF. The CDR3 region has the DNA TGTGCCAGCAGCTTAACAGATTACAATGAGCAGTTCTTC.

The J gene is TRBJ2-1, the V gene TRBV28; TRBD2 matches 7 bases. Germline V lookup: CDR1 MDHEN, CDR2 SYDVKM. This CDR3 is 17 amino acids long. J was trimmed by 0 bases and V by 6 bases; bases with no gene match: 11. This CDR3 reads CASSSRGRGGSYNEQFF. The CDR3 DNA is TGTGCCAGCAGCTCTAGGGGCCGCGGGGGCTCCTACAATGAGCAGTTCTTC. The whole variable domain, remainder taken from reference TRBV28 and TRBJ2-1, is DVKVTQSSRYLVKRTGEKVFLECVQDMDHENMFWYRQDPGLGLRLIYFSYDVKMKEKGDIPEGYSVSREKKERFSLILESASTNQTSMYLCASSSRGRGGSYNEQFFGPGTRLTVL.

V usage is TRBV7-8 and J usage is TRBJ2-7; D is possibly TRBD2 (5 bases). V gave up 5 bases and J gave up 0 bases, with 11 bases separating them. CDR1 and CDR2 from the germline V gene are SGHVS and FQNEAQ. The length of the CDR3 is 14 residues. This CDR3 reads CASSQGLSSYEQYF. The CDR3 DNA sequence: TGTGCCAGCAGCCAAGGACTGAGCTCCTACGAGCAGTACTTC. The entire variable domain, with the rest obtained from reference TRBV7-8 and TRBJ2-7, is as follows: GAGVSQSPRYKVAKRGQDVALRCDPISGHVSLFWYQQALGQGPEFLTYFQNEAQLDKSGLPSDRFFAERPEGSVSTLKIQRTQQEDSAVYLCASSQGLSSYEQYFGPGTRLTVT.

V gene TRBV7-9 combines with J gene TRBJ1-4; D is possibly TRBD1 (5 bases). The CDR3 sequence is 14 residues long. Trimming took off 3 bases at V and 8 bases at J, with 13 bases between the two ends. Looked up from germline, CDR1 is SEHNR and CDR2 is FQNEAQ (reference sequence). CDR3 bases: TGTGCCAGCAGCTTGGGGCAGGCCTGGGAAAAACTGTTTTTT. Encoded protein: CASSLGQAWEKLFF.

The chain carries TRBV9 and TRBJ1-2, with 11 positions matching TRBD1. Germline V gene sequence: CDR1 SGDLS, CDR2 YYNGEE. Trimming at V came to 3 bases and at J to 3 bases, leaving 10 bases not matched to a gene. The CDR3 sequence is 17 residues long. The CDR3 sequence is CASSEYRDRGTDYGYTF. The CDR3 DNA sequence: TGTGCCAGCAGCGAATACCGGGACAGGGGGACGGACTATGGCTACACCTTC.

This clone has at least ten counts. This chain connects TRBV5-1 to TRBJ2-7, with 8 bases matching TRBD1. V trimming: 2 bases; J trimming: 6 bases; junction bases outside the gene matches: 10. CDR3 length: 15 amino acids. Germline CDR1 and CDR2: SGHRS and YFSETQ. The CDR3: CASSLTQGDLGEQYF. In nucleotides, the CDR3 is TGCGCCAGCAGCTTAACACAGGGGGATTTGGGCGAGCAGTACTTC. The whole variable domain, filled in from reference TRBV5-1 and TRBJ2-7, reads KAGVTQTPRYLIKTRGQQVTLSCSPISGHRSVSWYQQTPGQGLQFLFEYFSETQRNKGNFPGRFSGRQFSNSRSEMNVSTLELGDSALYLCASSLTQGDLGEQYFGPGTRLTVT.

The V gene is TRBV27, the J gene TRBJ2-3; 9 bases line up with TRBD1. The CDR3 length is 15 residues. Germline CDR1 and CDR2: MNHEY and SMNVEV (reference sequence). V lost 4 bases to trimming and J lost 3 bases; unmatched junction nucleotides: 5. The CDR3 region is CASSWGGQGTDTQYF. CDR3 nucleotides: TGTGCCAGCAGTTGGGGGGGACAGGGTACAGATACGCAGTATTTT.

The V gene is TRBV9, the J gene TRBJ2-2; 9 bases agree with TRBD1. CDR1 and CDR2 from the germline V gene are SGDLS and YYNGEE. This CDR3 is 15 amino acids long. Losses at the gene ends were 3 bases for V and 5 bases for J; bases not matched to a gene: 5. The CDR3 reads CASSDTGGTTGELFF. CDR3 coding DNA: TGTGCCAGCAGCGACACAGGGGGCACAACCGGGGAGCTGTTTTTT.

Details on this clone: No DNA is shown, since the ends of the CDR3 on it are uncertain; the CDR3 is the one TCRdb lists. The chain couples TRBV12-3 or TRBV12-4 to TRBJ1-5; TRBD1 was called by the table and not checked on the DNA. The CDR3 numbers 12 amino acids, ends counted. The chain's CDR3 is CASSWGTGISHF.

The chain uses TRBV12-3 or TRBV12-4 and TRBJ1-5; no clear D gene. The CDR3 is 13 amino acids. Between the trimmed V and J ends, which lost 1 base and 7 bases, there was a span of 8 bases. CDR3 bases: TGTGCCAGCAGTTTAGACAGAAGGCAGCCCCAGCATTTT. It codes for CASSLDRRQPQHF.

The V and J genes are TRBV7-2 and TRBJ1-5, with a tentative D call TRBD1 (5 bases). Germline loops: CDR1 SGHTA, CDR2 FQGNSA. The CDR3 runs 13 residues. Between the trimmed V and J ends, which lost 5 bases and 5 bases, there was a span of 10 bases. The chain's CDR3 is CASSITGDQPQHF. CDR3 bases: TGTGCCAGCAGCATAACAGGAGATCAGCCCCAGCATTTT.